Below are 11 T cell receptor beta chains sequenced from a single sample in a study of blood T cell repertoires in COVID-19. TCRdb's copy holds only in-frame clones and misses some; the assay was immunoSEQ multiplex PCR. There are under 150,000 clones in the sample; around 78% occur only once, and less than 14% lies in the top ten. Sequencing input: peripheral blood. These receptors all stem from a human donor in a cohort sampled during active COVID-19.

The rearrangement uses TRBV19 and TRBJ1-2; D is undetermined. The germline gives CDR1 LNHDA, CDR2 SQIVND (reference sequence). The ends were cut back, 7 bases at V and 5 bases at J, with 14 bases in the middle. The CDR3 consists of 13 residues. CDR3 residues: CASIPGEAYGYTF. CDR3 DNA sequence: TGTGCCAGTATCCCGGGAGAGGCTTATGGCTACACCTTC.

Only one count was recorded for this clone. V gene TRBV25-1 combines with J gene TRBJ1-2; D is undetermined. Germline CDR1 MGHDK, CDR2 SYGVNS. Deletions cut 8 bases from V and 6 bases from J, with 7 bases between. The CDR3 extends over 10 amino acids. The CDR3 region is CASRGDGYTF. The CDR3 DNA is TGTGCCAGCCGCGGCGATGGCTACACCTTC.

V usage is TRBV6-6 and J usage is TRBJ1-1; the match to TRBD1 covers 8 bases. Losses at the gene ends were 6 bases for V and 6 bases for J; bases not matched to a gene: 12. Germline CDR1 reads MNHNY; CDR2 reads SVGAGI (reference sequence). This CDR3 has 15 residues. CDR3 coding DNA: TGTGCCAGCAGCCTACCAACCAGGGGGCGCCCTGAAGCTTTCTTT. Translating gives CASSLPTRGRPEAFF.

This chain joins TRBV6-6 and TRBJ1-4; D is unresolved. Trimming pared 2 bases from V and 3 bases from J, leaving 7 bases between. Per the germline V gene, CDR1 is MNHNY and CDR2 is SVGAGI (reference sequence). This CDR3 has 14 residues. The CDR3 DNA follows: TGTGCCAGCAGTTACACCGGAGCTAATGAAAAACTGTTTTTT. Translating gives CASSYTGANEKLFF.

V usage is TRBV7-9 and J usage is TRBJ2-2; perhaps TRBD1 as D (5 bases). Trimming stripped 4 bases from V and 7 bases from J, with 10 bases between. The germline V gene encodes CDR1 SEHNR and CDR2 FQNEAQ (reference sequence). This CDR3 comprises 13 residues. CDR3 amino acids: CASSSSTGGELFF. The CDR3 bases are TGTGCCAGCAGCTCCTCTACAGGCGGGGAGCTGTTTTTT.

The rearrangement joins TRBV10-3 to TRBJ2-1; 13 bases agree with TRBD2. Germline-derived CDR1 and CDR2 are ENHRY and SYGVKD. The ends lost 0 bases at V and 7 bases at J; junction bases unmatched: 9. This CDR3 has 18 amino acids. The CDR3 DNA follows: TGTGCCATCAGTGAGTCGGTGGGGACTAGCGGGGTCGGTAATGAGCAGTTCTTC. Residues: CAISESVGTSGVGNEQFF.

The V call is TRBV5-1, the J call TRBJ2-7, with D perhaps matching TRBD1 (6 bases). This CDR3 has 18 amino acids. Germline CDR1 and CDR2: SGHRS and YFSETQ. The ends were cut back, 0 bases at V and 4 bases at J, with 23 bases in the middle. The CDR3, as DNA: TGCGCCAGCAGCTTGGGGAGCAGAGGGGGTCAGCAGCTATACGAGCAGTACTTC. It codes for CASSLGSRGGQQLYEQYF. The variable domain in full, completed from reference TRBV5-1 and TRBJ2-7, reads KAGVTQTPRYLIKTRGQQVTLSCSPISGHRSVSWYQQTPGQGLQFLFEYFSETQRNKGNFPGRFSGRQFSNSRSEMNVSTLELGDSALYLCASSLGSRGGQQLYEQYFGPGTRLTVT.

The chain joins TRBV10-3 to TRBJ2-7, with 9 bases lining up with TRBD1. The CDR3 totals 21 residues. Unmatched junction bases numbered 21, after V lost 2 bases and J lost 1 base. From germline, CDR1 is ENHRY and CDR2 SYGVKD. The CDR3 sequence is CAISEPRVPPFIGQGSYEQYF. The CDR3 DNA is TGTGCCATCAGTGAGCCGAGGGTTCCCCCCTTTATTGGACAGGGGTCCTACGAGCAGTACTTC.

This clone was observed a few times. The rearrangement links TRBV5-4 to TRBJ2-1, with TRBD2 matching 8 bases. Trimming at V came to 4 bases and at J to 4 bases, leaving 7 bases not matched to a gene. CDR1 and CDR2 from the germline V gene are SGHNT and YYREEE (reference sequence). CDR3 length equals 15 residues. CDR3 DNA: TGTGCCAGCAGCCGCGAGGAGCGGGAGTACAATGAGCAGTTCTTC. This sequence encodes CASSREEREYNEQFF.

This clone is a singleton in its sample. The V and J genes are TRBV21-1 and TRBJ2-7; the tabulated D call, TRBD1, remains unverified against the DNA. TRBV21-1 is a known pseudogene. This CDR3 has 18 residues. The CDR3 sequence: CASSKLWTGSDPTYEQYF. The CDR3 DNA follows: TGTGCCAGCAGCAAACTTTGGACAGGGTCAGACCCAACCTACGAGCAGTACTTC.

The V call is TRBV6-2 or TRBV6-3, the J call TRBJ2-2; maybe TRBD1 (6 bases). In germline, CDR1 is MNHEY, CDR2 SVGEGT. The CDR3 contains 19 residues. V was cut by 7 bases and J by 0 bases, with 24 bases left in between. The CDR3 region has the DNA TGTGCCAGCACCCCAACGATAGGGAGACAGGACACGAACACCGGGGAGCTGTTTTTT. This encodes CASTPTIGRQDTNTGELFF.